Listed below are T cell receptor beta chains from one sample, sequenced in a study of sequential checkpoint blockade in melanoma. Here immunoSEQ multiplex PCR was the method, and the copy in TCRdb shows in-frame clones only, minus some. The sample has 2,000 to 2,500 clones, 15% to 20% seen once; the top ten hold around 18%. The sample in question was tumor tissue (inferred from file names), obtained from a patient given nivolumab and ipilimumab in sequence. The receptors come from a human donor with melanoma. Each CDR3 is given with its conserved first and last residue. Fields, in order: clone size, D gene, V gene, J gene, CDR3 protein, CDR3 DNA. D genes are given only for firm matches. Clone size, where shown, is once, few, many, or a class for clones that have expanded.

few	TRBD1	TRBV28	TRBJ1-4	CASSWDRGGEKLFF	TGTGCCAGCAGTTGGGACAGGGGTGGGGAAAAACTGTTTTTT
-	TRBD1	TRBV9	TRBJ1-2	CASTQQGGNGYTF	TGTGCCAGCACCCAGCAGGGGGGAAACGGCTACACCTTC
few	-	TRBV28	TRBJ2-5	CASSLTQGGGETQYF	TGTGCCAGCAGTTTAACTCAAGGGGGGGGAGAGACCCAGTACTTC
few	TRBD1	TRBV6-8	TRBJ1-2	CASRAKTGTKGYTF	TGTGCCAGCAGGGCCAAGACAGGGACGAAAGGCTACACCTTC
few	-	TRBV10-3	TRBJ2-5	CAISESTGAQETQYF	TGTGCCATCAGTGAGTCCACGGGGGCGCAGGAGACCCAGTACTTC
few	-	TRBV4-1	TRBJ2-3	CASSQDWGAGTDTQYF	TGCGCCAGCAGCCAAGATTGGGGGGCGGGCACAGATACGCAGTATTTT
few	-	TRBV28	TRBJ2-7	CAASGTYYEQYF	TGTGCCGCATCCGGGACCTACTACGAGCAGTACTTC
-	-	TRBV14	TRBJ2-7	CASSEQGYEQYF	TGTGCCAGCAGCGAACAGGGCTACGAGCAGTACTTC
medium-sized	TRBD2	TRBV28	TRBJ2-7	CASSLKLAGYQYF	TGTGCCAGCAGTTTGAAACTAGCGGGATATCAGTACTTC
many	TRBD1	TRBV11-3	TRBJ2-5	CASSLERQGGVETQYF	TGTGCCAGCAGCTTGGAACGACAGGGGGGAGTAGAGACCCAGTACTTC
many	TRBD1	TRBV11-3	TRBJ1-5	CASSLRPGQVRQPQHF	TGTGCCAGCAGTCTAAGACCGGGACAGGTCCGTCAGCCCCAGCATTTT
many	-	TRBV11-3	TRBJ2-3	CASSRRGGADTQYF	TGTGCCAGCAGCCGGAGGGGAGGCGCAGATACGCAGTATTTT
many	TRBD1	TRBV11-3	TRBJ1-1	CASSFSGGDTEAFF	TGTGCCAGCAGCTTCTCAGGGGGTGACACTGAAGCTTTCTTT
many	TRBD1	TRBV11-3	TRBJ2-7	CASSPGQGAYEQYF	TGTGCCAGCAGCCCGGGACAGGGGGCCTACGAGCAGTACTTC
many	TRBD1	TRBV11-3	TRBJ1-6	CASSLRTGGNNSPLHF	TGTGCCAGCAGCTTAAGGACAGGGGGCAATAATTCACCCCTCCACTTT
few	-	TRBV30	TRBJ1-3	CAWKAAGNTIYF	TGTGCCTGGAAGGCAGCTGGAAACACCATATATTTT
-	-	TRBV19	TRBJ2-5	CASSTSGTAQETQYF	TGTGCCAGTAGTACCTCCGGGACGGCACAAGAGACCCAGTACTTC
few	-	TRBV6-7	TRBJ1-6	CASRTNSPLHF	TGTGCCAGCCGAACTAATTCACCCCTCCACTTT
once	-	TRBV29-1	TRBJ2-5	CSVASGTGETQYF	TGCAGCGTTGCCTCCGGGACTGGGGAGACCCAGTACTTC
-	TRBD1	TRBV11-3	TRBJ2-3	CASSLALTGVDTQYF	TGTGCCAGCAGCTTGGCCCTGACAGGGGTGGACACGCAGTATTTT
medium-sized	-	TRBV30	TRBJ1-3	CAWSGNDPWAGNTIYF	TGTGCCTGGAGTGGAAATGACCCGTGGGCAGGAAACACCATATATTTT
-	TRBD1	TRBV9	TRBJ2-7	CASSPYRGLDYEQYF	TGTGCCAGCAGCCCCTACAGGGGGCTTGACTACGAGCAGTACTTC
few	TRBD1	TRBV7-1	TRBJ1-6	CASWDRDNSPLHF	TGTGCCAGCTGGGACAGAGATAATTCACCCCTCCACTTT
-	TRBD1	TRBV28	TRBJ2-5	CASSPRDRGRETQYF	TGTGCCAGCAGTCCCCGGGACAGGGGGCGAGAGACCCAGTACTTC
few	TRBD2	TRBV10-2	TRBJ2-1	CASRLAGSYYNEQFF	TGCGCCAGCAGACTAGCGGGGTCTTACTACAATGAGCAGTTCTTC
-	-	TRBV6-8	TRBJ2-2	CASTWFSGFHGELFF	TGTGCCAGCACCTGGTTCTCGGGGTTCCACGGGGAGCTGTTTTTT
-	-	TRBV9	TRBJ2-1	CASSASIPSSSYNEQFF	TGTGCCAGCAGCGCGTCTATTCCCAGTAGCTCCTACAATGAGCAGTTCTTC
few	-	TRBV6-8	TRBJ1-5	CASGRDNQPQHF	TGTGCCAGCGGGCGGGACAATCAGCCCCAGCATTTT
medium-sized	-	TRBV29-1	TRBJ1-1	CSVGVRARHTEAFF	TGCAGCGTTGGGGTCAGGGCCAGGCACACTGAAGCTTTCTTT
-	-	TRBV30	TRBJ2-1	CAWSAGIYNEQFF	TGTGCCTGGAGCGCGGGTATCTACAATGAGCAGTTCTTC
-	TRBD2	TRBV23-1	TRBJ2-3	CASSPKRSGTRVTDTQYF	TGCGCCAGCAGCCCCAAGCGAAGTGGGACTAGGGTCACAGATACGCAGTATTTT
few	-	TRBV11-3	TRBJ1-4	CASSLDGRVNEKLFF	TGTGCCAGCAGCTTAGACGGGAGAGTCAATGAAAAACTGTTTTTT
medium-sized	TRBD1	TRBV9	TRBJ2-6	CASSAPRDSPGANVLTF	TGTGCCAGCAGCGCCCCCCGGGACAGCCCTGGGGCCAACGTCCTGACTTTC
few	TRBD1	TRBV28	TRBJ1-4	CASSPGQGHEKLFF	TGTGCCAGCAGTCCCGGACAGGGACACGAAAAACTGTTTTTT
-	-	TRBV6-8	TRBJ2-5	CASSYSLAGGQETQYF	TGTGCCAGCAGTTACTCATTAGCTGGGGGACAAGAGACCCAGTACTTC
-	-	TRBV30	TRBJ1-1	CAWSGENTEAFF	TGTGCCTGGAGTGGGGAGAACACTGAAGCTTTCTTT
many	TRBD1	TRBV11-3	TRBJ2-1	CASSHQSGQGDEQFF	TGTGCCAGCAGCCATCAATCCGGACAGGGGGATGAGCAGTTCTTC
-	-	TRBV28	TRBJ1-5	CASGQSYQPQHF	TGTGCCAGCGGCCAGTCTTATCAGCCCCAGCATTTT
-	-	TRBV28	TRBJ1-2	CASSLGGYGYTF	TGTGCCAGCAGTTTGGGGGGTTATGGCTACACCTTC
-	-	TRBV29-1	TRBJ1-1	CSAGVPGHKNTEAFF	TGCAGCGCGGGAGTCCCGGGACATAAGAACACTGAAGCTTTCTTT
many	-	TRBV11-3	TRBJ2-5	CASNANRAQETQYF	TGTGCCAGCAACGCTAACAGGGCACAAGAGACCCAGTACTTC
medium-sized	TRBD1	TRBV11-3	TRBJ2-3	CASREPGQAGDTQYF	TGTGCCAGCAGGGAGCCGGGACAGGCAGGGGATACGCAGTATTTT
many	TRBD1	TRBV11-3	TRBJ1-5	CASSLGRFGQGGKSQPQHF	TGTGCCAGCAGCTTAGGTCGGTTTGGACAGGGCGGGAAGAGTCAGCCCCAGCATTTT
many	TRBD1	TRBV11-3	TRBJ2-3	CASSQTGGVDTQYF	TGTGCCAGCAGCCAGACAGGGGGAGTAGATACGCAGTATTTT
many	-	TRBV11-3	TRBJ1-1	CASSFGGISNTEAFF	TGTGCCAGCAGCTTCGGGGGAATATCTAACACTGAAGCTTTCTTT
-	-	TRBV6-7	TRBJ1-1	CASRMNTEAFF	TGTGCCAGCCGGATGAACACTGAAGCTTTCTTT
few	-	TRBV11-3	TRBJ2-1	CASSSGLSPLNEQFF	TGTGCCAGCAGCTCGGGACTCAGCCCTCTCAATGAGCAGTTCTTC
medium-sized	-	TRBV6-8	TRBJ1-4	CASIYPSYRRLNEKLFF	TGTGCCAGCATTTACCCATCATACAGACGCCTCAATGAAAAACTGTTTTTT
few	-	TRBV23-1	TRBJ1-4	CASSLGDNEKLFF	TGCGCCAGCAGCTTAGGAGATAATGAAAAACTGTTTTTT
many	-	TRBV11-3	TRBJ2-7	CASSPRDGTYEQYF	TGTGCCAGCAGCCCTAGGGACGGCACCTACGAGCAGTACTTC
medium-sized	-	TRBV6-8	TRBJ1-5	CASKETFNQPQHF	TGTGCCAGCAAGGAAACATTTAACCAGCCCCAGCATTTT
few	-	TRBV6-8	TRBJ1-1	CASSRRALMNTEAFF	TGTGCCAGCAGCCGTCGAGCTCTGATGAACACTGAAGCTTTCTTT
-	-	TRBV5-1	TRBJ1-1	CASSRFGHANTEAFF	TGCGCCAGCAGCCGCTTCGGACACGCGAACACTGAAGCTTTCTTT